This paragraph covers one T cell receptor (beta chain) sequence. What it binds is unknown. The V gene's germline CDR1 is SEHNR and CDR2 FQNEAQ (reference sequence). CDR3 length: 15 residues. J gave up 5 bases and V 6 bases, and 8 bases lay outside the gene matches. PCR employed 60 Vbeta and 13 Jbeta primers. Measured with immunoSEQ multiplex PCR; TCRdb has only the in-frame clones, and not every one. This table holds about 98,000 clones, under 70% found once. The source of the sample is a study of cytomegalovirus exposure and HLA in healthy donors. Overall study results and limits: Excluded were some V segments that proved indistinguishable, including TRBV6-2 and TRBV6-3. By a later analysis, the bulk of CMV-associated TCR beta chains appeared HLA-restricted.

The receptor was isolated from a man over 45 in good health and CMV-seronegative. The chain carries TRBV7-9 and TRBJ2-2; 8 bases match TRBD1. The specimen was PBMCs. Here the CDR3 reads CASRRQGFWTGELFF. The CDR3, as DNA: TGTGCCAGCAGGCGACAGGGGTTTTGGACCGGGGAGCTGTTTTTT.